This T cell receptor beta chain came from a study of shared clonotypes between healthy human individuals. General study points: Memory subsets generally showed lower estimated richness than naive subsets. A limitation of the genetic and exposure-history diversity represented arose from few donors.

The V gene end was trimmed by 2 bases and the J gene end by 0 bases; junction bases not matched to a gene: 8. The CDR3 spans 16 residues. Germline loops: CDR1 SGHNT, CDR2 YYREEE (reference sequence). To note about this clone: Its specificity is unknown.

In the original analysis: For the immunoSEQ data, sequences were junction-only without quality scores, so filtering differed. Produced via immunoSEQ multiplex PCR; TCRdb's table is partial and in-frame only. V, J and clone size are those of that table, while D and trimming were read from the DNA. The table has some 580,000 clones, 97% seen once. This TCR came from a woman aged 25 to 39 in good health. The chain joins TRBV5-4 to TRBJ2-7; TRBD2 matches 7 bases. The sample taken for sequencing was naive CD4+ T cells sorted from blood. The subset denotes: CD45RA+ positively selected. In DNA, the CDR3 is TGTGCCAGCAGCTTAAACAGACTAGCAGCCTCCTACGAGCAGTACTTC. It yields the protein CASSLNRLAASYEQYF.